One sample yielded the 27 T cell receptor beta chains listed below, sequenced in a study of vaccination and CD4 T cells after COVID-19. Sequencing of cultured CD4+ T cell DNA used the Oncomine TCR Beta short-read assay. In TCRdb, the PCR reads were re-called with MiXCR into one record per CDR3 protein. This repertoire shows several thousand distinct CDR3 sequences, 65% to 70% found once; its top ten account for more than 40%. Treatment denoted: roughly ten-day PBMC culture with coronavirus spike peptide pools or control peptides (ViraFEST assay). Which antigens these TCRs recognize remains unknown. The sequenced sample was CD4+ T cells from blood, cultured in vitro. The receptors stem from a human donor who had recovered from COVID-19.

This chain joins TRBV7-8 and TRBJ1-5; the match to TRBD1 covers 8 bases. CDR1 SGHVS and CDR2 FQNEAQ come from the germline V gene. Germline trimming cut 5 bases from V and 0 bases from J; bases unmatched to any gene: 12. The CDR3 runs to 18 residues. CDR3 in amino acids: CASSRDRRFRTSNQPQHF. The CDR3 DNA reads TGTGCCAGCAGCCGGGACAGGAGGTTTAGGACTAGCAATCAGCCCCAGCATTTT. Complete variable domain (other parts from reference TRBV7-8 and TRBJ1-5): GAGVSQSPRYKVAKRGQDVALRCDPISGHVSLFWYQQALGQGPEFLTYFQNEAQLDKSGLPSDRFFAERPEGSVSTLKIQRTQQEDSAVYLCASSRDRRFRTSNQPQHFGDGTRLSIL.

The chain couples TRBV6-1 to TRBJ1-5; D remains unclear. CDR1 and CDR2 (germline): MNHNS, SASEGT. The CDR3 is made up of 16 amino acids. V gave up 3 bases and J gave up 0 bases, with 12 bases separating them. The CDR3 DNA follows: TGTGCCAGCAGTGACTTCCGCATTTCTAGCAATCAGCCCCAGCATTTT. Its protein product is CASSDFRISSNQPQHF.

This clonotype was counted only a few times. CDR3: CASSFGLTRVYGYTF. The DNA of the CDR3 is TGTGCCAGCAGCTTTGGGTTAACGAGAGTCTATGGCTACACCTTC. The rearrangement joins TRBV7-2 to TRBJ1-2; D remains ambiguous. Germline CDR1 SGHTA, CDR2 FQGNSA. Trimming removed 3 bases from V and 4 bases from J, with 15 bases in between. The CDR3 runs to 15 residues. The variable domain in full, completed from reference TRBV7-2 and TRBJ1-2, reads GAGVSQSPSNKVTEKGKDVELRCDPISGHTALYWYRQSLGQGLEFLIYFQGNSAPDKSGLPSDRFSAERTGGSVSTLTIQRTQQEDSAVYLCASSFGLTRVYGYTFGSGTRLTVV.

This chain links TRBV11-3 with TRBJ2-7; no reliable D call. V was trimmed by 1 base and J by 0 bases, leaving 7 bases between them. Germline values: CDR1 SGHNT, CDR2 YENEEA. This CDR3 has 14 amino acids. The CDR3 region is CASSLGGSSYEQYF. The CDR3 nucleotides are TGTGCCAGCAGCTTAGGGGGTAGCTCCTACGAGCAGTACTTC.

The V gene is TRBV11-2, the J gene TRBJ2-7; TRBD1 might be the D (5 bases). Germline V gene sequence: CDR1 SGHAT, CDR2 FQNNGV. The CDR3 runs to 15 residues. Trimming took off 1 base at V and 4 bases at J, with 14 bases between the two ends. The CDR3 DNA is TGTGCCAGCAGCTTAGCAGGGTGGTCATCATACGAGCAGTACTTC. This translates into CASSLAGWSSYEQYF.

The chain employs TRBV7-6 and TRBJ2-2; 10 nucleotides line up with TRBD1. CDR1 SGHVS and CDR2 FNYEAQ come from the germline V gene. J lost 6 bases, V lost 5 bases, and 9 bases had no gene match. The CDR3 length is 16 residues. For the CDR3, the DNA is TGTGCCAGCAGCCCACGCGGGACAGGGGTAGCCGGGGAGCTGTTTTTT. This encodes CASSPRGTGVAGELFF.

The V call is TRBV6-2 or TRBV6-3, the J call TRBJ2-1; D possibly corresponds to TRBD1 (6 bases). Germline lookup yields CDR1 MNHEY and CDR2 SVGEGT. The CDR3 has 14 amino acids. Trimming took 4 bases from V and 12 from J, leaving 19 bases between them. The CDR3 here is CASSLRTDEWWQFF. CDR3 bases: TGTGCCAGCAGTTTGAGGACAGACGAATGGTGGCAGTTCTTC.

V usage is TRBV7-2 and J usage is TRBJ1-2, with D hard to call. The CDR3 sequence is 15 residues long. V was pared by 2 bases and J by 1 base, with 11 bases between. Germline CDR1 reads SGHTA; CDR2 reads FQGNSA. Written as DNA, the CDR3 is TGTGCCAGCAGCTTAAAGGGCCCACTTAACTATGGCTACACCTTC. Translating gives CASSLKGPLNYGYTF.

The chain is built from TRBV6-5 and TRBJ1-6; D ambiguous. The CDR3 extends over 17 amino acids. Germline CDR1 is MNHEY and CDR2 is SVGAGI. V gave up 2 bases and J gave up 0 bases, with 11 bases separating them. The CDR3 spells CASSYSAPSSYNSPLHF. CDR3 coding DNA: TGTGCCAGCAGTTACAGTGCGCCGAGCTCCTATAATTCACCCCTCCACTTT.

This clonotype was counted only a few times. This chain connects TRBV19 to TRBJ1-6; 7 bases agree with TRBD1. V lost 8 bases to trimming and J lost 4 bases; unmatched junction nucleotides: 2. The CDR3 covers 13 residues. Germline V gene sequence: CDR1 LNHDA, CDR2 SQIVND (reference sequence). The CDR3 reads CASGGQYNSPLHF. The CDR3 DNA reads as TGTGCCAGTGGGGGACAGTATAATTCACCCCTCCACTTT.

The chain employs TRBV7-3 and TRBJ2-5, with TRBD1 as a possible D gene (6 bases). The CDR3 is 14 amino acids. V was trimmed by 5 bases and J by 2 bases, leaving 12 bases between them. The germline V gene encodes CDR1 SGHTA and CDR2 FQGTGA. The CDR3: CASSPTGLQETQYF. In nucleotides, the CDR3 is TGTGCCAGCAGCCCCACAGGGCTGCAAGAGACCCAGTACTTC.

V usage is TRBV20-1 and J usage is TRBJ1-6, with a weak D call TRBD1 (6 bases). This CDR3 contains 12 residues. Between the trimmed V and J ends, which lost 6 bases and 5 bases, there was a span of 8 bases. CDR1 and CDR2 (germline): DFQATT, SNEGSKA (reference sequence). CDR3 sequence: CSAGQNNSPLHF. The CDR3 DNA sequence: TGCAGTGCCGGACAGAATAATTCACCCCTCCACTTT.

This clonotype was counted once. The chain joins TRBV6-1 to TRBJ2-1; 8 nucleotides line up with TRBD2. In germline, CDR1 is MNHNS, CDR2 SASEGT. This CDR3 is built from 17 residues. With V trimmed by 7 bases and J by 5 bases, 16 bases remained unmatched. As DNA, the CDR3 is TGTGCCAGCACCCCGAGGGGCGGGGGGCTACTTAACAATGAGCAGTTCTTC. It is translated as CASTPRGGGLLNNEQFF.

The chain has TRBV27 and TRBJ2-7; D may be TRBD1 or TRBD2 (6 bases each). The V end lost 8 bases, the J end lost 7 bases, and 24 bases lay between the germline ends. Germline values: CDR1 MNHEY, CDR2 SMNVEV (reference sequence). The CDR3 is 15 residues long. The CDR3 DNA follows: TGTGCCAGCTGGGGGGCATTTGGTCGAGCGGAAGAGCAGTACTTC. Amino acid sequence: CASWGAFGRAEEQYF.

The rearrangement links TRBV20-1 to TRBJ2-3; tentative D call: TRBD1 (5 bases). This CDR3 is built from 12 residues. Germline V gives CDR1 DFQATT, CDR2 SNEGSKA (reference sequence). With 5 bases removed from V and 13 bases from J, the gap between germline ends came to 19 bases. CDR3: CSADQRGTSKYF. The CDR3 DNA is TGCAGTGCTGATCAAAGGGGCACCTCAAAGTATTTT.

This clonotype turned up a few times. This chain links TRBV7-2 with TRBJ1-5; D unresolved. The germline CDR1 and CDR2 sequences are SGHTA and FQGNSA. CDR3 length: 14 amino acids. The germline V and J ends were trimmed by 8 bases and 0 bases, with 11 bases remaining between them. The CDR3 sequence: CASSPRGSNQPQHF. In DNA, the CDR3 is TGTGCCAGCTCACCCCGCGGTAGCAATCAGCCCCAGCATTTT.

This CDR3 is CAWGGPLYEQYF. The CDR3 DNA follows: TGTGCCTGGGGCGGACCACTCTACGAGCAGTACTTC. V gene TRBV30 combines with J gene TRBJ2-7, with D hard to call. V gave up 5 bases and J gave up 3 bases, with 11 bases separating them. This CDR3 has 12 residues. Germline V gives CDR1 GTSNPN, CDR2 SVGIG (reference sequence).

The genes are TRBV7-9 and TRBJ2-7; D is unclear. The length of the CDR3 is 13 residues. Germline loops: CDR1 SEHNR, CDR2 FQNEAQ (reference sequence). The ends were cut back, 0 bases at V and 2 bases at J, with 5 bases in the middle. This CDR3 reads CASSLAGTYEQYF. CDR3 nucleotide sequence: TGTGCCAGCAGCTTAGCGGGCACCTACGAGCAGTACTTC. The full variable domain, completed using reference TRBV7-9 and TRBJ2-7, is DTGVSQNPRHKITKRGQNVTFRCDPISEHNRLYWYRQTLGQGPEFLTYFQNEAQLEKSRLLSDRFSAERPKGSFSTLEIQRTEQGDSAMYLCASSLAGTYEQYFGPGTRLTVT.

This chain connects TRBV24-1 to TRBJ2-6; D tentatively reads TRBD1 or TRBD2 (5 bases each). V dropped 6 bases and J dropped 1 base, with 15 bases sitting between them. Germline V CDR1 and CDR2: KGHDR, SFDVKD. The length of the CDR3 is 17 residues. The CDR3 DNA reads as TGTGCCACCAGTAACCCTCCGGGGCGGTCTGGGGCCAACGTCCTGACTTTC. Protein product: CATSNPPGRSGANVLTF.

This clonotype appeared a few times. This chain connects TRBV4-2 to TRBJ2-5; 11 nucleotides align to TRBD2. The germline V gene encodes CDR1 LGHNA and CDR2 YNFKEQ. The CDR3 has 14 amino acids. Trimming took 0 bases from V and 13 from J; bases not matched to a gene: 7. The CDR3 loop reads CASSQDRLAGGRYF. The CDR3 DNA reads TGTGCCAGCAGCCAAGATCGGTTAGCGGGAGGGCGGTACTTC.

CDR3 nucleotides: TGCAGTGCTAGAGTTTCCCAGGAAACTGAAGCTTTCTTT. This sequence encodes CSARVSQETEAFF. The chain has TRBV20-1 and TRBJ1-1; no definite D call. Germline V lookup: CDR1 DFQATT, CDR2 SNEGSKA (reference sequence). The CDR3 runs 13 residues. V gave up 1 base and J gave up 5 bases, with 11 bases separating them.

This rearrangement joins TRBV5-8 to TRBJ2-3; TRBD1 is a possible D gene (5 bases). V was pared by 7 bases and J by 3 bases, with 15 bases between. Germline assignment: CDR1 SGHTS and CDR2 YDEGEE. The CDR3 is 14 residues long. As DNA, the CDR3 is TGTGCCAGCGGGAAAGGGGTCACGACAGATACGCAGTATTTT. Encoded protein: CASGKGVTTDTQYF.

This rearrangement joins TRBV12-5 to TRBJ1-1; possible D gene TRBD1, 5 bases. CDR3 length: 13 residues. Trimming left V 5 bases short and J 4 bases short, with 11 bases between. The germline V gene encodes CDR1 LGHNT and CDR2 FRNRAP. In nucleotides, the CDR3 is TGTGCTAGTGGTCCGGATCAGGGCACTGAAGCTTTCTTT. Translation: CASGPDQGTEAFF.

V and J are TRBV5-4 and TRBJ1-2, with D possibly TRBD1 on 5 matching bases. The length of the CDR3 is 15 residues. Germline CDR1 and CDR2: SGHNT and YYREEE (reference sequence). The V and J ends lost 4 bases and 7 bases respectively, with 20 bases between them. CDR3 region: CASSPLGGDRGGYTF. For the CDR3, the DNA is TGTGCCAGCAGCCCATTGGGGGGTGATCGGGGTGGCTACACCTTC.

A few counts support this clonotype. The chain carries TRBV15 and TRBJ1-5; 7 bases agree with TRBD1. V was pared by 3 bases and J by 5 bases, with 10 bases of the junction left unmatched. Germline lookup yields CDR1 LNHNV and CDR2 YYDKDF (reference sequence). The CDR3 runs to 16 residues. This chain's CDR3 is CATSRPQTGRYQPQHF. DNA of the CDR3: TGTGCCACCAGCAGGCCACAGACAGGGCGTTATCAGCCCCAGCATTTT.

The chain employs TRBV7-3 and TRBJ2-6, with TRBD1 as a possible D gene (5 bases). V dropped 6 bases and J dropped 0 bases, with 9 bases sitting between them. Per germline, CDR1 SGHTA and CDR2 FQGTGA. This CDR3 is 15 amino acids long. CDR3 nucleotide sequence: TGTGCCAGCAGTGACAGTGGCTCTGGGGCCAACGTCCTGACTTTC. Protein sequence: CASSDSGSGANVLTF.

The rearrangement joins TRBV15 to TRBJ2-5; the D gene is possibly TRBD1 (5 bases). Germline V lookup: CDR1 LNHNV, CDR2 YYDKDF (reference sequence). With 6 bases removed from V and 0 bases from J, the gap between germline ends came to 8 bases. The CDR3 runs 13 residues. The CDR3, as DNA: TGTGCCACCAGAACAGGCTACCAAGAGACCCAGTACTTC. This codes for CATRTGYQETQYF.